This entry lists 10 T cell receptor beta chains sequenced from one sample in a study of identical twins (dated by TCRdb to 2016 to 2017). The library was obtained by 5' RACE. These reads were obtained on an Illumina HiSeq 2000. TCRdb ran its own pipeline on the public reads, namely fastp trimming at Q25 and MiXCR clone calling, and kept in-frame beta chains. Each record represents a unique CDR3 protein, reported with the most common genes and DNA among its rows. The sample includes about 520,000 distinct CDR3 sequences, with around 20% observed a single time. The ten largest clones take up about 0.91% of the sample. In addition, the sample was reused for a study of T cells expressing NK-cell markers.

The sequencing sample was made of CD4+ T cells sorted from blood. These receptors were obtained from a woman aged 18-29 years in good health.

This clonotype has a single count. The gene calls are TRBV6-1 and TRBJ2-6, with 7 bases lining up with TRBD1. V shed 3 bases and J 2 bases; nucleotides not matched to a gene: 7. In germline, CDR1 is MNHNS, CDR2 SASEGT. This CDR3 comprises 17 residues. The CDR3 is CASSEYAQGAGANVLTF. The CDR3 nucleotides are TGTGCCAGCAGTGAGTATGCCCAGGGGGCTGGGGCCAACGTCCTGACTTTC.

The J gene is TRBJ2-3, the V gene TRBV12-3 or TRBV12-4; tentatively, D is TRBD2 (5 bases). CDR3 length equals 12 residues. With 3 bases removed from V and 11 bases from J, the gap between germline ends came to 12 bases. CDR3 nucleotides: TGTGCCAGCAGTTTCGGGTCGACTAAGCAGTATTTT. Translated: CASSFGSTKQYF.

The chain joins TRBV3-1 to TRBJ1-2; no firm D call. Germline V lookup: CDR1 LGHDT, CDR2 YNNKEL (reference sequence). With 8 bases removed from V and 8 bases from J, the gap between germline ends came to 12 bases. The CDR3 is 11 amino acids. The CDR3 DNA reads TGTGCCAGCGAGGGATGGGCAGGCTACACCTTC. It specifies CASEGWAGYTF.

The V gene is TRBV12-3 or TRBV12-4, the J gene TRBJ2-7; 14 nucleotides line up with TRBD2. This CDR3 comprises 15 residues. Germline trimming cut 6 bases from V and 7 bases from J; bases unmatched to any gene: 8. The CDR3: CASSRGLAGAREQYF. The CDR3 bases are TGTGCCAGCAGCCGGGGACTAGCGGGAGCACGTGAGCAGTACTTC.

This clonotype was found a few times. V is TRBV10-3 and J is TRBJ2-7; the D is unclear. The CDR3 covers 13 residues. Germline CDR1 ENHRY, CDR2 SYGVKD. V was clipped by 7 bases and J by 0 bases, with 10 bases between them. CDR3 nucleotides: TGTGCCATCAAAGCGATAAGCTCCTACGAGCAGTACTTC. It specifies CAIKAISSYEQYF.

V gene TRBV12-3 or TRBV12-4 combines with J gene TRBJ2-5; 9 bases are shared with TRBD1. Trimming cost V 5 bases and J 6 bases; bases outside gene matches: 10. This CDR3 has 15 residues. CDR3 nucleotide sequence: TGTGCCAGCAGTCCTTTAAACAGGGGGCTAAAGACCCAGTACTTC. Its protein product is CASSPLNRGLKTQYF.

The chain recombines TRBV5-1 with TRBJ2-1, with D maybe TRBD2 (5 bases). V gave up 4 bases and J gave up 2 bases, with 13 bases separating them. This CDR3 has 15 amino acids. Per germline, CDR1 SGHRS and CDR2 YFSETQ. In nucleotides, the CDR3 is TGCGCCAGCAGCCCAGGACTCAAACCCTACAATGAGCAGTTCTTC. Translated, it gives CASSPGLKPYNEQFF.

The chain links TRBV5-5 to TRBJ1-1; no definite D call. The CDR3 is 15 residues long. Germline V gene data show CDR1 as SGHKS and CDR2 as YYEKEE (reference sequence). Trimming shortened V by 5 bases and J by 1 base, and 15 bases separated the two germline ends. The CDR3 region is CASSLHPASNTEAFF. CDR3 sequence (DNA): TGTGCCAGCAGTCTACACCCTGCATCGAACACTGAAGCTTTCTTT. Based on the CDR3 plus reference TRBV5-5 and TRBJ1-1, the full variable domain is DAGVTQSPTHLIKTRGQQVTLRCSPISGHKSVSWYQQVLGQGPQFIFQYYEKEERGRGNFPDRFSARQFPNYSSELNVNALLLGDSALYLCASSLHPASNTEAFFGQGTRLTVV.

The chain couples TRBV5-1 to TRBJ2-3; TRBD2 agrees at 8 bases. This CDR3 is built from 16 residues. The V gene end was trimmed by 3 bases and the J gene end by 1 base; junction bases not matched to a gene: 7. Germline assignment: CDR1 SGHRS and CDR2 YFSETQ. The CDR3 protein is CASSSLPAGGTDTQYF. CDR3 coding DNA: TGCGCCAGCAGCTCCCTTCCAGCGGGAGGCACAGATACGCAGTATTTT. Using reference TRBV5-1 and TRBJ2-3 for the parts outside the CDR3, the full variable domain is KAGVTQTPRYLIKTRGQQVTLSCSPISGHRSVSWYQQTPGQGLQFLFEYFSETQRNKGNFPGRFSGRQFSNSRSEMNVSTLELGDSALYLCASSSLPAGGTDTQYFGPGTRLTVL.

This chain joins TRBV10-3 and TRBJ1-4; a weak D match, TRBD1 (6 bases). CDR3 length: 12 residues. Trimming pared 10 bases from V and 10 bases from J, leaving 16 bases between. Germline lookup yields CDR1 ENHRY and CDR2 SYGVKD. The CDR3 region has the DNA TGTGCCACCCGGAAGGACAGAGGAAAACTGTTTTTT. This gives the protein CATRKDRGKLFF.